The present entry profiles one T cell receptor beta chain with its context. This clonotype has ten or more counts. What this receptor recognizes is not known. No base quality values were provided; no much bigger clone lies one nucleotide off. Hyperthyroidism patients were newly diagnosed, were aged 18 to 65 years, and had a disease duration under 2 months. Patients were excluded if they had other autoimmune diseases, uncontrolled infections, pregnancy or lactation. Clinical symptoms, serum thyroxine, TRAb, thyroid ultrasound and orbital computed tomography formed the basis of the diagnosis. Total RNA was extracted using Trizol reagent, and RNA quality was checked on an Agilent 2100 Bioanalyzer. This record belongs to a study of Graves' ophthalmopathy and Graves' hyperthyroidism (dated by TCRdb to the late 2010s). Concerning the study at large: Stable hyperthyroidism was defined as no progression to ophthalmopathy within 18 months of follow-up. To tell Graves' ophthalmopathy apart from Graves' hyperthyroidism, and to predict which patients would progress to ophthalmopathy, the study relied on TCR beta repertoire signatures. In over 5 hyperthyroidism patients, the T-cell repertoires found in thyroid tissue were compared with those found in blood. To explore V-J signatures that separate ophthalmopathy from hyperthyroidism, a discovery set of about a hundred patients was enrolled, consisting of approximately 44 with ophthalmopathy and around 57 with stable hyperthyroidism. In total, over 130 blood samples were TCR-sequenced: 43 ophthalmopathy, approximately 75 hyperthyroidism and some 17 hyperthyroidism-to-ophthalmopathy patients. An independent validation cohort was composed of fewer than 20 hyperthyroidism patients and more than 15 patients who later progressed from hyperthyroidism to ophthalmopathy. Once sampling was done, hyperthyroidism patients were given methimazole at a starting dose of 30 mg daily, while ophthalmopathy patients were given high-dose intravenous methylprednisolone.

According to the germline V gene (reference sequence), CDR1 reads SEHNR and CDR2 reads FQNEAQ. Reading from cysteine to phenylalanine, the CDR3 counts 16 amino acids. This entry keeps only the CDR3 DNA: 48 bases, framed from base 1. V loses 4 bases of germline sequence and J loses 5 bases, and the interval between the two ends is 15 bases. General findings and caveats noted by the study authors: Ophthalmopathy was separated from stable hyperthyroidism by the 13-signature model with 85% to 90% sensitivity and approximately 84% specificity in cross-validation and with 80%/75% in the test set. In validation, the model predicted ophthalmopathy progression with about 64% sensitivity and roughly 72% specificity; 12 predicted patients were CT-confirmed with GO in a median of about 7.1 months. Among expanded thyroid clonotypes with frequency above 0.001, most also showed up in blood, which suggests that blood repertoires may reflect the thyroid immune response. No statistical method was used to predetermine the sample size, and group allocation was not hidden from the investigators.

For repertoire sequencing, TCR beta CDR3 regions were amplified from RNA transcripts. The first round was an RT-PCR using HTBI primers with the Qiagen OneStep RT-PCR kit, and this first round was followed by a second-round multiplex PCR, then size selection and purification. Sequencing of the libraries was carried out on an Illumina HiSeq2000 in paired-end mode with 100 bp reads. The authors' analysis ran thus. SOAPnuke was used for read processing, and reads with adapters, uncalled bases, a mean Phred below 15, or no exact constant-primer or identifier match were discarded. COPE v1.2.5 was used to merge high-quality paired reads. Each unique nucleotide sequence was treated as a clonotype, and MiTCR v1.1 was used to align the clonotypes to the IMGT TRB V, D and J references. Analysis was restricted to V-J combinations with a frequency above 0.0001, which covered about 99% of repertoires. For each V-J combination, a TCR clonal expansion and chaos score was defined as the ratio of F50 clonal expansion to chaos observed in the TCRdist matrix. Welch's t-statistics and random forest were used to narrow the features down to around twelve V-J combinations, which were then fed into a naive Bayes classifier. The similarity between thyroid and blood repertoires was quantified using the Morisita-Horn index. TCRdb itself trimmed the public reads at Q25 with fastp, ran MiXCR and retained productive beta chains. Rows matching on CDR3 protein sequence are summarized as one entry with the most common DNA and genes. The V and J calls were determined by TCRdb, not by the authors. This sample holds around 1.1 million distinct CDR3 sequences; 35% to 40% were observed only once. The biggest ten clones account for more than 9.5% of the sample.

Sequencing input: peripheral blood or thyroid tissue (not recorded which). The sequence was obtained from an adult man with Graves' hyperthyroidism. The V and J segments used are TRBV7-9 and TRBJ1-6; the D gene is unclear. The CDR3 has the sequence CASSSVTTGNNSPLHF. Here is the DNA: TGTGCCAGCAGCTCCGTGACGACGGGCAATAATTCACCCCTCCACTTT.